This is a list of T cell receptor beta chains from one sample in a study of T-cell memory formation after mild COVID-19. TCRdb reprocessed the 5' RACE reads with MiXCR, giving one entry per CDR3 protein. The data contain around 140,000 distinct CDR3 sequences, 6% to 6.5% of them singletons. Sequencing was performed on PBMCs or a T cell subset sorted from them (not recorded which). Source of these receptors: an adult woman who had mild COVID-19 (a few samples of this study predate the infection). Cell type and time point are not known. The CDR3 runs from the conserved cysteine through the conserved F or W. D genes are given only for firm matches. Only part of the rows carry a size: once, few, many, or a class if the clone is expanded.

TRBJ2-5 TRBD2 TRBV7-3 many CASSLSSGGRETQYF TGTGCCAGCAGCTTATCTAGCGGGGGGAGGGAGACCCAGTACTTC
TRBJ2-3 NA TRBV24-1 few CATSDPRVGRGTDTQYF TGTGCCACCAGTGATCCCAGGGTCGGTCGGGGCACAGATACGCAGTATTTT
TRBJ2-3 TRBD2 TRBV7-9 many CASSPHLGSGGQGTDTQYF TGTGCCAGCAGCCCCCATCTGGGGAGCGGGGGGCAAGGCACAGATACGCAGTATTTT
TRBJ1-2 NA TRBV12-3/TRBV12-4 NA CASSFFIGGGRNYGYTF TGTGCCAGCAGTTTCTTTATAGGTGGGGGCCGTAACTATGGCTACACCTTC
TRBJ1-2 NA TRBV5-1 many CASSLGKGYSGVNYGYTF TGCGCCAGCAGCTTGGGGAAAGGGTATTCCGGCGTTAACTATGGCTACACCTTC
TRBJ2-3 NA TRBV5-4 NA CASSRGGLEGADTQYF TGTGCCAGCAGTCGGGGAGGTCTGGAGGGTGCAGATACGCAGTATTTT
TRBJ2-7 NA TRBV12-3/TRBV12-4 many CASRTEGYEQYF TGTGCCAGCAGGACCGAGGGCTACGAGCAGTACTTC
TRBJ2-7 TRBD2 TRBV7-2 NA CASSLTLGASGRMLNEQYF TGTGCCAGCAGCTTAACCCTCGGGGCTAGCGGGAGAATGCTAAACGAGCAGTACTTC
TRBJ1-4 NA TRBV15 many CATSRDSGLTEKLFF TGTGCCACCAGCAGAGATTCCGGGTTGACTGAAAAACTGTTTTTT
TRBJ2-3 TRBD2 TRBV5-1 few CASSQQAGGVADTQYF TGCGCCAGCAGCCAACAAGCGGGGGGGGTTGCAGATACGCAGTATTTT
TRBJ1-2 NA TRBV2 NA CASMGALSNGYTF TGTGCCAGCATGGGGGCCCTAAGCAATGGCTACACCTTC
TRBJ2-2 NA TRBV2 NA CASKKMTGSTGELFF TGTGCCAGCAAGAAGATGACAGGATCCACCGGGGAGCTGTTTTTT
TRBJ2-3 TRBD1 TRBV20-1 few CSARLGTAAGETQYF TGCAGTGCTAGATTAGGGACAGCCGCCGGGGAAACGCAGTATTTT
TRBJ2-1 NA TRBV5-4 NA CASSANGMGAYNEQFF TGTGCCAGCAGCGCTAACGGGATGGGCGCCTACAATGAGCAGTTCTTC
TRBJ2-2 TRBD1 TRBV7-9 NA CASSDRDYTGELFF TGTGCCAGCAGCGACAGGGATTACACCGGGGAGCTGTTTTTT
TRBJ1-1 NA TRBV12-3/TRBV12-4 many CASREDGGNTEAFF TGTGCCAGCAGGGAGGACGGGGGCAACACTGAAGCTTTCTTT
TRBJ2-3 TRBD1 TRBV7-2 NA CASSLGQGRTDTQYF TGTGCCAGCAGCCTGGGACAGGGAAGGACAGATACGCAGTATTTT
TRBJ2-7 TRBD1 TRBV30 NA CAWARGLSYEQYF TGTGCCTGGGCCAGGGGGTTATCGTACGAGCAGTACTTC
TRBJ2-1 TRBD2 TRBV6-5 many CASSLSGLALSNEQFF TGTGCCAGCAGTTTATCGGGACTAGCGTTAAGCAATGAGCAGTTCTTC
TRBJ2-5 NA TRBV24-1 many CATSEQGPQETQYF TGTGCCACCAGTGAACAGGGCCCCCAAGAGACCCAGTACTTC
TRBJ2-2 TRBD2 TRBV28 many CASSLAGGSSGELFF TGTGCCAGCAGTTTAGCGGGAGGTTCCAGCGGGGAGCTGTTTTTT
TRBJ2-5 TRBD1 TRBV19 few CASSPGQGWETQYF TGTGCCAGTAGTCCTGGACAGGGGTGGGAGACCCAGTACTTC
TRBJ2-7 TRBD2 TRBV4-1 many CASSLDRGGFEQYF TGCGCCAGCAGCCTAGACCGCGGGGGTTTCGAGCAGTACTTC
TRBJ2-7 NA TRBV7-8 many CASSSLVAEVTYEQYF TGTGCCAGCAGCTCCCTAGTAGCGGAAGTCACCTACGAGCAGTACTTC
TRBJ2-4 NA TRBV20-1 many CSHQGREAKNIQYF TGCAGTCACCAGGGGAGGGAAGCCAAAAACATTCAGTACTTC
TRBJ1-6 NA TRBV20-1 NA CSAMGGGLHNSPLHF TGCAGTGCTATGGGGGGGGGGTTACACAATTCACCCCTCCACTTT
TRBJ2-2 NA TRBV3-1 many CASSQDRRDTGELFF TGTGCCAGCAGCCAAGATCGGCGAGACACCGGGGAGCTGTTTTTT
TRBJ2-1 NA TRBV20-1 few CSAPRGSYNEQFF TGCAGTGCTCCCCGGGGCTCCTACAATGAGCAGTTCTTC
TRBJ2-7 TRBD2 TRBV12-3/TRBV12-4 many CASSFRGSGRPYEQYF TGTGCCAGCAGTTTCCGAGGTAGCGGGCGTCCCTACGAGCAGTACTTC
TRBJ1-1 NA TRBV5-4 NA CASSLDGGMNTEAFF TGTGCCAGCAGCTTGGATGGAGGGATGAACACTGAAGCTTTCTTT
TRBJ2-2 NA TRBV6-5 many CASNPGPITGELFF TGTGCCAGCAATCCAGGACCGATCACCGGGGAGCTGTTTTTT
TRBJ2-7 TRBD1 TRBV10-3 few CAISGEGALEQYF TGTGCCATCAGTGGTGAGGGGGCGCTGGAGCAGTACTTC
TRBJ2-3 NA TRBV7-2 many CASSLMRPDTQYF TGTGCCAGCAGCTTAATGCGCCCAGATACGCAGTATTTT
TRBJ2-7 NA TRBV7-2 NA CASSLVSTSSYEQYF TGTGCCAGCAGCTTAGTGTCGACCAGCTCCTACGAGCAGTACTTC
TRBJ1-2 TRBD1 TRBV10-2 NA CATSGTGDYGYTF TGCGCCACCTCCGGGACAGGGGACTATGGCTACACCTTC
TRBJ2-4 TRBD2 TRBV20-1 NA CSARDVASGIKNIQYF TGCAGTGCTAGAGATGTTGCTAGCGGAATCAAAAACATTCAGTACTTC
TRBJ1-1 NA TRBV7-9 many CASSLGGSDNTEAFF TGTGCCAGCAGCTTAGGAGGGAGCGATAACACTGAAGCTTTCTTT
TRBJ1-1 NA TRBV7-8 many CASSLNILGAEAFF TGTGCCAGCAGCTTAAACATCCTTGGGGCTGAAGCTTTCTTT
TRBJ2-7 NA TRBV5-6 many CASSSPSAYEQYF TGTGCCAGCAGCTCTCCTAGCGCCTACGAGCAGTACTTC
TRBJ1-4 NA TRBV6-1 NA CASSDGAAREKLFF TGTGCCAGCAGTGACGGGGCGGCGCGGGAAAAACTGTTTTTT
TRBJ2-5 TRBD1 TRBV24-1 few CATSEPGTGTQETQYF TGTGCCACCAGTGAGCCCGGGACAGGTACCCAAGAGACCCAGTACTTC
TRBJ1-2 TRBD1 TRBV20-1 many CSARGTGLYGYTF TGCAGTGCTAGAGGGACAGGACTCTATGGCTACACCTTC
TRBJ2-1 TRBD2 TRBV6-5 many CASSYSGLAGYNEQFF TGTGCCAGCAGTTACTCGGGACTAGCGGGGTACAATGAGCAGTTCTTC
TRBJ2-1 NA TRBV4-3 many CASSQVGTDYNEQFF TGCGCCAGCAGCCAGGTTGGTACAGACTACAATGAGCAGTTCTTC
TRBJ2-3 TRBD2 TRBV5-1 many CASSVRLASADTQYF TGCGCCAGCAGCGTCAGACTAGCGTCCGCAGATACGCAGTATTTT
TRBJ1-2 NA TRBV18 few CASSPAGAILNYGYTF TGTGCCAGCTCACCGGCAGGGGCTATCCTTAACTATGGCTACACCTTC
TRBJ1-1 NA TRBV12-3/TRBV12-4 many CASSLNYLDTEAFF TGTGCCAGCAGTTTAAACTATCTCGACACTGAAGCTTTCTTT
TRBJ2-1 NA TRBV24-1 many CATSDPNNEQFF TGTGCCACCAGTGATCCAAACAATGAGCAGTTCTTC
TRBJ2-2 NA TRBV7-9 few CASSLVYRPGELFF TGTGCCAGCAGCTTAGTATACCGACCCGGGGAGCTGTTTTTT
TRBJ1-3 TRBD1 TRBV3-1 NA CASSYRGHSGNTIYF TGTGCCAGCAGCTACAGGGGACACTCTGGAAACACCATATATTTT
TRBJ2-3 NA TRBV5-6 many CASSLIGGSGTDTQYF TGTGCCAGCAGCTTGATTGGGGGCTCTGGCACAGATACGCAGTATTTT
TRBJ2-1 TRBD2 TRBV24-1 NA CATSDLSGRDYNEQFF TGTGCCACCAGTGACCTTAGCGGGAGGGACTACAATGAGCAGTTCTTC
TRBJ2-3 NA TRBV30 few CAWRMGTNTQYF TGTGCCTGGAGAATGGGGACGAATACGCAGTATTTT
TRBJ1-2 NA TRBV6-5 NA CASSSTGEGYGYTF TGTGCCAGCAGTTCGACAGGAGAAGGCTATGGCTACACCTTC